The rows below give T cell receptor beta chains drawn from one sample of a study of human T cells and chemical hapten exposure. TCRdb fed the RACE reads into MiXCR, producing one record per CDR3 protein. The sample consists of 300,000 to 450,000 distinct CDR3 sequences, 4.5% to 6% of them appearing once. This material consisted of whole blood, taken in connection with sensitization to the hapten diphenylcyclopropenone (DPC). Receptor source: a woman aged 45 to 65 with alopecia areata. Some clones in this sample may be carry-over from other donors' samples. Both conserved end residues are part of each CDR3. Each record gives: V gene, J gene, CDR3 protein.

V: TRBV20-1
J: TRBJ2-3
CDR3: CSARDLGGSGVTDTQYF

V: TRBV9
J: TRBJ2-2
CDR3: CASSVAPGPRMTGELFF

V: TRBV6-5
J: TRBJ2-1
CDR3: CASCRAGASSYNEQFF

V: TRBV6-1
J: TRBJ1-6
CDR3: CASSALGGYNSPLHF

V: TRBV7-2
J: TRBJ2-7
CDR3: CASSLGGRPEQYF

V: TRBV5-8
J: TRBJ1-2
CDR3: CASSLAPTGGRPNYGYTF

V: TRBV3-1
J: TRBJ1-1
CDR3: CASRGTELNTEAFF

V: TRBV29-1
J: TRBJ2-4
CDR3: CSAGLAGNIQYF

V: TRBV6-2/TRBV6-3
J: TRBJ2-1
CDR3: CASSYVGTRKGEQFF

V: TRBV3-1
J: TRBJ2-7
CDR3: CASSRQNSGEQYF

V: TRBV24-1
J: TRBJ2-3
CDR3: CATSDHLLDDTQYF

V: TRBV6-6
J: TRBJ2-3
CDR3: CASSPLRGGTDTQYF

V: TRBV29-1
J: TRBJ2-1
CDR3: CSVGLAHEQFF

V: TRBV30
J: TRBJ2-6
CDR3: CAWSRTGANVLTF

V: TRBV20-1
J: TRBJ1-2
CDR3: CSARSRTGVRSNYGYTF

V: TRBV7-8
J: TRBJ2-3
CDR3: CANSRGGPDTQYF

V: TRBV2
J: TRBJ1-5
CDR3: CASGDLGSNSNQPQHF

V: TRBV6-2/TRBV6-3
J: TRBJ2-3
CDR3: CASSYSIMSRDSSTDTQYF

V: TRBV6-6
J: TRBJ1-6
CDR3: CASIRTGANSPLHF

V: TRBV7-3
J: TRBJ1-6
CDR3: CASSLAGKNNSPLHF

V: TRBV11-3
J: TRBJ2-1
CDR3: CASSLSGTSGSSSYNEQFF

V: TRBV12-3/TRBV12-4
J: TRBJ1-3
CDR3: CASTPPRNTIYF

V: TRBV5-1
J: TRBJ2-5
CDR3: CASSLSRGRVGQETQYF

V: TRBV10-1
J: TRBJ2-1
CDR3: CASSGVSGNEQFF

V: TRBV20-1
J: TRBJ2-1
CDR3: CSASRDARLREQFF

V: TRBV5-1
J: TRBJ2-3
CDR3: CASKGDRGTDTQYF

V: TRBV7-9
J: TRBJ2-7
CDR3: CASSLVDGTYEQYF

V: TRBV5-1
J: TRBJ2-7
CDR3: CASSPPATNYEQYF

V: TRBV28
J: TRBJ2-1
CDR3: CASSPRGRGLNEQFF

V: TRBV28
J: TRBJ1-1
CDR3: CASSLVGQTEAFF

V: TRBV20-1
J: TRBJ2-1
CDR3: CSAPDLLRGGRDNEQFF